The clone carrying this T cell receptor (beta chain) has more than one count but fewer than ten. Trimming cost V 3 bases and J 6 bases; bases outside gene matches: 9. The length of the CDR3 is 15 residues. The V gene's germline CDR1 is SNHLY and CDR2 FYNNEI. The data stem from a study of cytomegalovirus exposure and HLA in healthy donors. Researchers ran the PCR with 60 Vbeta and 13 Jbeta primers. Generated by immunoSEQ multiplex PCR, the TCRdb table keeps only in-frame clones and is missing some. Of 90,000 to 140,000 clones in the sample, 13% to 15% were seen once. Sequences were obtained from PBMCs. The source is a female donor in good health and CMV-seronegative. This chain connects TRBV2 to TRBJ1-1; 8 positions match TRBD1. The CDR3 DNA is TGTGCCAGCAGTGACAAATCAGCAGGGGGCTCTGAAGCTTTCTTT. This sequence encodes CASSDKSAGGSEAFF.